Included here is one T cell receptor beta chain sequence, with context. Its cognate antigen is unknown. After constant-region reverse-primer amplification, full-length variable regions underwent semi-nested PCR with Nested Universal Primer A. TCRdb reprocessed the 5' RACE reads via MiXCR and lists one record per CDR3 protein. The table includes under 65,000 distinct CDR3 sequences, about 20% detected once. Study-level results: Tumor memory CD4+ T cell TCR gene usage clustered with blood and lymph node memory CD4+ cells and lymph node naive CD4+ cells.

Cells sorted as Tregs were CD4+, CD25+ and CD127-/low. The sequenced sample was tumor-infiltrating Tregs sorted from the breast tumor. The clonotype originates from a female donor with breast cancer.

The CDR3 loop reads CASSMPFGASSYEQYF. The CDR3 coding sequence is TGTGCCAGCAGCATGCCGTTTGGCGCGAGCTCCTACGAGCAGTACTTC. The V call is TRBV7-9, the J call TRBJ2-7; D gene ambiguous. V lost 5 bases and J 0 bases, leaving 17 bases between the germline ends. CDR3 length: 16 residues. The germline V gene encodes CDR1 SEHNR and CDR2 FQNEAQ (reference sequence).